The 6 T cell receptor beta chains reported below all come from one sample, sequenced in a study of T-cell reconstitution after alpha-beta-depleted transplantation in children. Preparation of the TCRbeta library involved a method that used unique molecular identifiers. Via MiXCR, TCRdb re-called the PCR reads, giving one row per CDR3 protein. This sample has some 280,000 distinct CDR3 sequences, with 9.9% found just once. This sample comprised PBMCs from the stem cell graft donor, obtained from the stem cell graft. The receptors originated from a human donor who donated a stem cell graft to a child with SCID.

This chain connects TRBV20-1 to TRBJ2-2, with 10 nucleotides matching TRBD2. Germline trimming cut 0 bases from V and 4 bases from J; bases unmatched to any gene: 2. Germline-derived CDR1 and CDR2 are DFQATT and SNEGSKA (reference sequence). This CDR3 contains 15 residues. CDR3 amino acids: CSARDSGGLTGELFF. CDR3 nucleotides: TGCAGTGCTAGAGATAGCGGGGGGCTCACCGGGGAGCTGTTTTTT.

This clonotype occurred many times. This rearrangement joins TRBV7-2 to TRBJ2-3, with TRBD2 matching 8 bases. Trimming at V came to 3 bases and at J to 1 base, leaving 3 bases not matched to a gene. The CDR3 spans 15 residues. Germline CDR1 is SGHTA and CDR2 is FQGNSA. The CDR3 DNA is TGTGCCAGCAGCTTTAGCGGGGCGGGCACAGATACGCAGTATTTT. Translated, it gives CASSFSGAGTDTQYF.

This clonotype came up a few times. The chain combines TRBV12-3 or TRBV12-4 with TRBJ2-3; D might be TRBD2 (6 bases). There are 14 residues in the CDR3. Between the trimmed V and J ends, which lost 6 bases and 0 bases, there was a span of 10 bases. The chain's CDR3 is CASSAGTSTDTQYF. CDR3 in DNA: TGTGCCAGCAGCGCCGGGACTAGCACAGATACGCAGTATTTT.

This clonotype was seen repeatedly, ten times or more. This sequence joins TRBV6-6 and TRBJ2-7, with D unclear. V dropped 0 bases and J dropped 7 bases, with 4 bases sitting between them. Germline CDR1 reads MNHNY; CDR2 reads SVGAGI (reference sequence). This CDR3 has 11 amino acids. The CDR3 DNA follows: TGTGCCAGCAGTTACTCGGGGGAGCAGTACTTC. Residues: CASSYSGEQYF.

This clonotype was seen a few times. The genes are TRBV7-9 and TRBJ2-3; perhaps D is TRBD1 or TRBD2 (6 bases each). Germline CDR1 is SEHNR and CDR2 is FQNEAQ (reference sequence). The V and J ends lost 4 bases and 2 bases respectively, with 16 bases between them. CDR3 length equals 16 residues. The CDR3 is CASSYGGPTNTDTQYF. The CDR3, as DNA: TGTGCCAGCAGCTATGGGGGGCCTACTAACACAGATACGCAGTATTTT.

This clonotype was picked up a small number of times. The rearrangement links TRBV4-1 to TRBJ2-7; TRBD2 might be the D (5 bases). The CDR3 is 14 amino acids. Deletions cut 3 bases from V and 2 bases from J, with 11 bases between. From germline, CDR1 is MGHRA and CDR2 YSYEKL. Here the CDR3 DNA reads TGCGCCAGCAGCCAGGGAGAACGGGCCTACGAGCAGTACTTC. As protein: CASSQGERAYEQYF.